This TCR beta chain was recorded in a study of T cells after yellow fever vaccination. Study observations and caveats: Abundant contaminating clonotypes from the bulk population could appear in FACS-sorted repertoires. Though weaker, the secondary response peaked faster, on day 5 versus 15. Overall, a small share of clonotypes was seen in both CD4 and CD8 compartments.

Trimming stripped 3 bases from V and 1 base from J, with 13 bases between. This CDR3 has 15 amino acids. Germline V gives CDR1 KGHSH, CDR2 LQKENI. 5'RACE template switching produced TCR cDNA carrying a universal primer site and UMIs. TCRdb re-called the 5' RACE reads through MiXCR, storing one row per CDR3 protein. In the table there are about 240,000 distinct CDR3 sequences, about 7% of which are singletons. This clonotype was observed many times. What it binds is not known. The V call is TRBV18, the J call TRBJ2-7, with unresolved D. The TCR was taken from a man younger than 40 who received the YFV17D yellow fever vaccine. The sequenced sample was CD4+ T cells sorted from PBMCs, obtained 15 days after the yellow fever booster vaccination. The CDR3 sequence: CASSPSPIPSYEQYF. The CDR3 bases are TGTGCCAGCTCACCGAGTCCTATTCCTTCCTACGAGCAGTACTTC.